Each of the 27 T cell receptor beta chains below was sequenced from the same sample in a study of regulatory T cells in long-lasting Graves disease. Library construction for TCR beta used iRepertoire HTBI primers and Arm-PCR of CDR3 regions. Using its own MiXCR run on the multiplex PCR reads, TCRdb lists one record per CDR3 protein. The data show hundreds of thousands of distinct CDR3 sequences, over 14% seen once. As for time point: newly diagnosed GD, antithyroid drugs for less than 3 months. Isolated PBMC RNA provided the starting material for the TCR library. The sample was also reused in another study, on T cells in Graves' hyperthyroidism and ophthalmopathy.

Here the sequenced sample was peripheral blood mononuclear cells (PBMCs), taken at new diagnosis, from a patient treated with antithyroid drugs. The receptors come from a woman aged 40 to 50 with Graves disease.

The sample holds many counts of this clonotype. The V call is TRBV7-9, the J call TRBJ2-1, with 7 bases fitting TRBD2. The germline V gene encodes CDR1 SEHNR and CDR2 FQNEAQ (reference sequence). The CDR3 has 15 residues. Losses at the gene ends were 5 bases for V and 0 bases for J; bases not matched to a gene: 4. The CDR3 bases are TGTGCCAGCAGCATGACTAGCCCCTCCTACAATGAGCAGTTCTTC. This translates into CASSMTSPSYNEQFF.

This clonotype has ten or more counts. The chain employs TRBV3-1 and TRBJ1-3, with D perhaps matching TRBD1 (5 bases). The germline V gene encodes CDR1 LGHDT and CDR2 YNNKEL (reference sequence). V was clipped by 0 bases and J by 0 bases, with 6 bases between them. CDR3 length: 15 amino acids. This CDR3 reads CASSQDGGSGNTIYF. The CDR3 coding sequence is TGTGCCAGCAGCCAAGATGGGGGCTCTGGAAACACCATATATTTT.

This clonotype has ten or more counts. The V gene is TRBV11-3, the J gene TRBJ2-2; TRBD1 matches 7 bases. The germline V gene encodes CDR1 SGHNT and CDR2 YENEEA. The junction had 3 bases not matched to a gene; V was cut back by 2 bases and J by 3 bases. This CDR3 is 15 amino acids long. CDR3 in DNA: TGTGCCAGCAGCTTAATAAGGGGGCACACCGGGGAGCTGTTTTTT. Protein: CASSLIRGHTGELFF.

This clonotype was picked up many times. The rearrangement joins TRBV28 to TRBJ2-3; possibly TRBD1 or TRBD2 for D (6 bases each). Deletions cut 3 bases from V and 6 bases from J, with 16 bases between. Looked up from germline, CDR1 is MDHEN and CDR2 is SYDVKM. This CDR3 comprises 15 residues. CDR3 DNA: TGTGCCAGCAGTTTTGGAGGGGGGAATGCCGATACGCAGTATTTT. Encoded protein: CASSFGGGNADTQYF.

This clonotype has at least ten counts. The chain uses TRBV29-1 and TRBJ2-1, with TRBD2 matching over 11 bases. The CDR3 length is 15 residues. The V segment lost 7 bases and the J segment 4 bases; nucleotides outside the gene matches: 9. Germline CDR1 SQVTM, CDR2 ANQGSEA. CDR3 nucleotides: TGCAGCGGGCTACTAGCGGGAGTGGGTTACAATGAGCAGTTCTTC. It encodes CSGLLAGVGYNEQFF.

At least ten counts were recorded for this clonotype. The V call is TRBV11-2, the J call TRBJ2-5; 11 bases map to TRBD2. Germline values: CDR1 SGHAT, CDR2 FQNNGV. The CDR3 is 12 amino acids. V lost 6 bases, J lost 8 bases, and 2 bases stayed unmatched. CDR3 sequence reads: CASRGLAETQYF. The CDR3 DNA reads TGTGCCAGCAGGGGACTAGCGGAAACCCAGTACTTC.

The table lists this clonotype with many counts. The chain recombines TRBV2 with TRBJ2-7, with TRBD2 matching over 8 bases. The germline V gene encodes CDR1 SNHLY and CDR2 FYNNEI. The CDR3 consists of 14 residues. Losses at the gene ends were 6 bases for V and 5 bases for J; bases not matched to a gene: 9. In nucleotides, the CDR3 is TGTGCCAGCAGCGGGAGGGGCAGGGGTAACGAGCAGTACTTC. Translation: CASSGRGRGNEQYF.

V gene TRBV20-1 combines with J gene TRBJ2-7; D unresolved. Trimming shortened V by 0 bases and J by 3 bases, and 9 bases separated the two germline ends. CDR1 and CDR2 (germline): DFQATT, SNEGSKA (reference sequence). This CDR3 contains 13 residues. This chain's CDR3 is CSARDPNNYEQYF. The CDR3 DNA follows: TGCAGTGCTAGAGACCCCAACAACTACGAGCAGTACTTC.

This clonotype was recorded many times. One junction end does not reproduce the germline sequence, and a read error may be involved. V is TRBV7-9 and J is TRBJ1-2, with 9 bases matching TRBD1. Germline values: CDR1 SEHNR, CDR2 FQNEAQ (reference sequence). This CDR3 region has 14 residues. CDR3 amino acids: CASSSGQGNYGYTF. For the CDR3, the DNA is TGTGCCAGCAGTTCTGGACAGGGGAACTACGGCTACACCTTC.

Judged by abundance, this clonotype is large. V gene TRBV19 combines with J gene TRBJ2-7, with 8 bases fitting TRBD2. Trimming at V came to 3 bases and at J to 4 bases, leaving 17 bases not matched to a gene. This CDR3 is 18 amino acids long. The germline V gene encodes CDR1 LNHDA and CDR2 SQIVND (reference sequence). CDR3 region: CASSIGSGGSGAGYEQYF. The CDR3 region has the DNA TGTGCCAGTAGTATCGGGAGCGGGGGAAGCGGAGCCGGTTACGAGCAGTACTTC. Supplemented by reference TRBV19 and TRBJ2-7, the full variable domain reads DGGITQSPKYLFRKEGQNVTLSCEQNLNHDAMYWYRQDPGQGLRLIYYSQIVNDFQKGDIAEGYSVSREKKESFPLTVTSAQKNPTAFYLCASSIGSGGSGAGYEQYFGPGTRLTVT.

Many counts were recorded for this clonotype. The V gene is TRBV27, the J gene TRBJ2-7; a weak D match, TRBD1 (7 bases). CDR1 is MNHEY and CDR2 is SMNVEV in the germline V gene (reference sequence). V was pared by 1 base and J by 4 bases, with 17 bases between. The CDR3 totals 16 residues. CDR3 protein: CASSLFGRGASYEQYF. Written as DNA, the CDR3 is TGTGCCAGCAGTTTATTTGGCAGGGGGGCCTCTTACGAGCAGTACTTC.

As DNA, the CDR3 is TGTGCCAGCAGCCCCGGGGCGGTCACCGGGGAGCTGTTTTTT. Its protein product is CASSPGAVTGELFF. V and J are TRBV5-4 and TRBJ2-2; D tentatively reads TRBD1 or TRBD2 (5 bases each). CDR1 is SGHNT, CDR2 YYREEE, per germline (reference sequence). V was pared by 4 bases and J by 4 bases, with 11 bases between. This CDR3 comprises 14 residues.

This clonotype came up many times. The CDR3 region is CASSSLLDEQYF. CDR3 in DNA: TGTGCCAGCAGCTCTCTGCTGGACGAGCAGTACTTC. The chain carries TRBV7-9 and TRBJ2-7; D is undetermined. The germline V and J ends were trimmed by 4 bases and 5 bases, with 9 bases remaining between them. Per the germline V gene, CDR1 is SEHNR and CDR2 is FQNEAQ (reference sequence). The CDR3 runs 12 residues.

This sequence joins TRBV7-2 and TRBJ2-7; perhaps D is TRBD1 or TRBD2 (5 bases each). The V and J ends lost 5 bases and 1 base respectively, with 12 bases between them. The CDR3 runs 14 residues. CDR1 is SGHTA and CDR2 is FQGNSA in the germline V gene. The CDR3 reads CASSIRDASYEQYF. Written as DNA, the CDR3 is TGTGCCAGCAGCATCCGGGACGCTTCCTACGAGCAGTACTTC.

This clonotype occurred many times. The V call is TRBV3-1, the J call TRBJ1-6; 7 nucleotides align to TRBD1. The trim removed 1 base at V and 6 bases at J, leaving 15 bases unmatched. Germline V lookup: CDR1 LGHDT, CDR2 YNNKEL (reference sequence). The CDR3 extends over 19 amino acids. The CDR3 is CASSQGGDSKNWGNSPLHF. For the CDR3, the DNA is TGTGCCAGCAGCCAAGGAGGGGACAGTAAAAATTGGGGTAATTCACCCCTCCACTTT. Filled out from reference TRBV3-1 and TRBJ1-6, the complete variable domain reads DTAVSQTPKYLVTQMGNDKSIKCEQNLGHDTMYWYKQDSKKFLKIMFSYNNKELIINETVPNRFSPKSPDKAHLNLHINSLELGDSAVYFCASSQGGDSKNWGNSPLHFGNGTRLTVT.

This clonotype was recorded many times. The germline gene is not matched at one end of the junction; a read error may be the cause. This chain uses TRBV12-3 or TRBV12-4 with TRBJ1-6; 10 bases align to TRBD1. The CDR3 is 24 residues long. CDR3 protein: CASSLFVYPGQGNSLSSAYSPLHF. The CDR3 bases are TGTGCCAGCAGTTTATTCGTATACCCGGGACAGGGGAATTCTCTCTCTTCTGCCTATTCCCCCCTCCACTTT.

This clonotype was seen at least ten times. The DNA for the CDR3 is TGTGCCAGCAGTTTATCGATGGCGGCAAGCTACGAGCAGTACTTC. The encoded protein is CASSLSMAASYEQYF. V is TRBV27 and J is TRBJ2-7; no reliable D call. V shed 0 bases and J shed 3 bases, with 12 bases lying between them. Germline assignment: CDR1 MNHEY and CDR2 SMNVEV (reference sequence). The CDR3 loop spans 15 amino acids.

This clonotype appeared a few times. The chain joins TRBV20-1 to TRBJ2-1; no clear D. Germline V gene lookup returns CDR1 DFQATT and CDR2 SNEGSKA (reference sequence). This CDR3 region has 14 residues. With 0 bases removed from V and 9 bases from J, the gap between germline ends came to 15 bases. CDR3 DNA sequence: TGCAGTGCTAGAGAGGAGAGGACCTTCAGTGAGCAGTTCTTC. Amino acid sequence: CSAREERTFSEQFF.

The chain combines TRBV20-1 with TRBJ2-1; TRBD2 agrees at 7 bases. CDR1 is DFQATT, CDR2 SNEGSKA, per germline (reference sequence). CDR3 length equals 16 residues. Unmatched junction bases numbered 12, after V lost 4 bases and J lost 3 bases. The CDR3 loop reads CSAIPLRASGYNEQFF. Written as DNA, the CDR3 is TGCAGTGCTATTCCCCTTAGGGCTAGCGGCTACAATGAGCAGTTCTTC.

This clonotype was seen many times. The chain employs TRBV2 and TRBJ2-1; 11 nucleotides align to TRBD2. V was pared by 11 bases and J by 4 bases, with 10 bases of the junction left unmatched. Germline values: CDR1 SNHLY, CDR2 FYNNEI. The CDR3 has 15 residues. CDR3 loop: CAELRTSGSYNEQFF. CDR3 DNA: TGTGCCGAGCTCAGAACTAGCGGGAGTTACAATGAGCAGTTCTTC.

In this sample, this clonotype turned up a few times. This sequence joins TRBV6-2 or TRBV6-3 and TRBJ1-5; no reliable D call. The CDR3 runs 14 residues. Trimming removed 8 bases at V and 0 bases at J, with 11 bases between. Germline lookup yields CDR1 MNHEY and CDR2 SVGEGT. The CDR3 sequence is CASFGRDSNQPQHF. In nucleotides, the CDR3 is TGTGCCAGCTTCGGGCGCGATAGCAATCAGCCCCAGCATTTT.

The chain is built from TRBV7-9 and TRBJ2-7, with 9 bases matching TRBD1. This CDR3 spans 15 amino acids. Germline trimming cut 5 bases from V and 3 bases from J; bases unmatched to any gene: 8. In germline, CDR1 is SEHNR, CDR2 FQNEAQ (reference sequence). CDR3 coding DNA: TGTGCCAGCAGCCCGGGACAGGGCGTCTTCTACGAGCAGTACTTC. Its translation: CASSPGQGVFYEQYF.

V is TRBV28 and J is TRBJ2-1; 8 bases agree with TRBD2. The J segment lost 10 bases and the V segment lost 2 bases, leaving 10 bases of the junction unmatched. Germline assignment: CDR1 MDHEN and CDR2 SYDVKM. The CDR3 consists of 15 residues. CDR3 coding DNA: TGTGCCAGCAGTTTAAGCGGGAGCCACCATTGGGAGCAGTTCTTC. This gives the protein CASSLSGSHHWEQFF.

Turning to this clonotype: Being one base from a much bigger clone, this may be a read error. Given the absence of the conserved phenylalanine or tryptophan at the CDR3 end, a read error is likely. The rearrangement links TRBV19 to TRBJ1-1, with 7 bases aligning to TRBD1. Germline trimming cut 2 bases from V and 3 bases from J; bases unmatched to any gene: 3. The germline CDR1 and CDR2 sequences are LNHDA and SQIVND (reference sequence). The CDR3 covers 14 residues. The chain's CDR3 is CASSIRQGDTEAFL. The DNA for the CDR3 is TGTGCCAGTAGTATAAGGCAGGGGGACACTGAAGCTTTCCTT.

This clonotype has ten or more counts. This sequence joins TRBV10-2 and TRBJ2-7, with 8 bases that match TRBD1. The V and J ends lost 5 bases and 2 bases, in that order; junction bases with no gene match: 2. Germline V CDR1 and CDR2: WSHSY, SAAADI. The CDR3 extends over 13 amino acids. This CDR3 is CASSPDRAYEQYF. CDR3 sequence (DNA): TGCGCCAGCAGTCCGGACAGGGCCTACGAGCAGTACTTC.

The chain carries TRBV15 and TRBJ2-4, with a weak D call TRBD1 (7 bases). Germline V lookup: CDR1 LNHNV, CDR2 YYDKDF (reference sequence). V was pared by 1 base and J by 4 bases, with 11 bases between. The CDR3 extends over 15 amino acids. CDR3 sequence reads: CATSRGSGGKNIQYF. CDR3 bases: TGTGCCACCAGCAGAGGGTCAGGGGGGAAAAACATTCAGTACTTC.

As for this clonotype: This clone may be a read error of a much larger clone one base away. This chain connects TRBV20-1 to TRBJ1-1, with 7 bases aligning to TRBD1. There are 12 residues in the CDR3. Per the germline V gene, CDR1 is DFQATT and CDR2 is SNEGSKA (reference sequence). The J segment lost 6 bases and the V segment lost 5 bases, leaving 6 bases of the junction unmatched. For the CDR3, the DNA is TGCAGTGCTGGAGGGGGCCAACCTGAAGCTTTCTTT. It yields the protein CSAGGGQPEAFF.